Included here is one T cell receptor beta chain sequence, with context. Its antigen is currently not known. Base qualities are missing; no much larger clone stands one base away. V sheds 5 bases and J sheds 5 bases, leaving 12 bases between their ends. Reading the germline V gene gives CDR1 SGHTA and CDR2 FQGNSA. Its CDR3 holds 14 amino acids, cysteine through phenylalanine. Only the CDR3 part of the read is kept: 42 bases, read in frame from the first base. This entry is derived from a study of cytomegalovirus exposure and HLA in healthy donors (dated by TCRdb to 2015 to 2018). A note on the overall study: According to an earlier analysis of 550 to 750 of the donors, some 170 million T cells yielded 117 million unique TCR beta sequences and 276 Gb of sequence data. All discovery cohort repertoires had been generated on a single sequencing platform. An earlier analysis of 450 to 750 of the donors used high-throughput TCR beta sequencing to judge whether each TCR beta V gene segment behaved as functional or pseudogenic. Of the roughly 410 genotyped donors, 75% to 85% were placed in the genetic ancestry cluster associated with self-reported Caucasian donors. The study was designed to test whether signatures of past pathogen exposure could be identified by cataloging public T cell receptors. Roughly 300 gigabases of sequencing data and roughly 81 million unique TCR sequences made up an early release that covered 500 to 650 HLA-typed donors. Across 398 genotyped donors of the cohort, an average of approximately 240,000 unique TCR beta nucleotide sequences per donor were sequenced, and around 20% of those sequences were non-productive. The study used immunosequencing to profile the T cell repertoires of 600 to 850 subjects and linked those repertoires to cytomegalovirus serostatus. Typing coverage differed by locus: A, B, C, DRB1 and DQB1 were typed in roughly 620-630 donors, DQA1 in about 500, DPA1 in roughly 590, and DPB1 in approximately 450. In a later analysis, previously published TCR beta repertoires from more than 500 donors were re-analyzed and high-resolution HLA genotyping was added so that TCR occurrence patterns could be studied. Donor age, sex, ethnicity and CMV serostatus were compiled alongside the repertoire data. A later genetic analysis used genome-wide SNP genotypes for about three fifths of the roughly 700 donors, treating that subset as a discovery cohort. Because of strong linkage in the cohort, four or five DR-DQ haplotypes were treated as single units for association and clustering. Rather than drawing on any new phenotypic data, the later analysis identified candidate immune exposures from TCR beta sequences and the way those sequences occurred across donors. High-throughput TCR immunosequencing, statistical association of individual TCRs with disease status, and machine learning were combined to predict cytomegalovirus infection status. In addition to the first cohort of 666 subjects, a separate validation cohort of around 110 different subjects was used. HLA typing covered class I and class II loci at four-digit resolution.

The cohort was made up of about 670 healthy bone marrow donors. At the time of sampling, every cohort member was nominally healthy, though immune exposures that went unrecorded were likely present. The donor was CMV seropositive and belonged to the group of 250 to 350 seropositive cohort members. A peripheral blood sample was provided by each donor, and peripheral blood mononuclear cells were used for TCR beta sequencing. The Qiagen DNeasy Blood Extraction Kit was used to extract genomic DNA from the blood cell samples. On the study overall, not on this receptor specifically: Some IMGT-functional V segments, including TRBV6-2 and TRBV6-3, could not be distinguished by the 87-base-pair reads and were therefore excluded. A later analysis found that TCR association rates varied across HLA loci, with DRB1 alleles showing the most associated TCRs and HLA-C alleles the fewest. When HLA alleles, especially DR and DQ, strongly co-occurred, TCR associations were difficult to assign to individual alleles. An association between a missense DCLRE1C variant and V-gene and J-gene trimming of TCR beta chains was found in a later genetic analysis and replicated in an independent cohort. The cohort was sequenced for TCR beta chains only, and without alpha or paired-chain data the features that could be detected were limited. The classifier was reported to diagnose cytomegalovirus status with high specificity and sensitivity in both the original cohort and the validation cohort. Because HLA typing was missing for some donors at each locus, association tests included only the typed subset. At a false discovery rate of 0.05, a later analysis linked roughly 17,000 TCR beta sequences to specific HLA alleles. The earlier analysis of fewer than 750 of the donors excluded approximately 15 rarely observed V segments, including chromosome 9 orphons, because counts were too low. Across donors, most TCR sequences were observed very rarely, whereas some public TCRs were present in many individuals. Linkage disequilibrium might explain the correlated functional status among segregating V segments, but an unknown experimental factor could not be ruled out. It was suggested by the authors that the approach could potentially be generalized to other disease states and immunological phenotypes. For the cohort, immune exposure information was limited to CMV serostatus. According to a later analysis, most CMV-associated TCR beta chains appeared to be HLA-restricted, and the HLA associations seemed to be driven largely by CMV exposure. In a later analysis, several top co-occurrence clusters were reported to appear linked to parvovirus B19, influenza, CMV and Epstein-Barr virus. Sequencing depth was assumed to be roughly uniform across donors in the presence/absence analyses, though that assumption may not hold. A cluster of highly shared sequence variants was judged likely to be a technical artifact of the sequencing pipeline. In a later analysis, HLA-associated TCR beta chains were found to be more clonally expanded and to have lower generation probabilities than equally common non-associated chains. In a later genetic analysis, fewer N-insertions in productive TCRs were reported among donors in an Asian-associated ancestry cluster than the roughly 710-donor mean. A total of 150 or so TCR beta chains were listed by the study as associated with cytomegalovirus. In vitro tests confirmed that a few of the cytomegalovirus-associated TCR beta chains recognize cytomegalovirus antigens. A further reported finding was that TCR beta sequences accurately predicted the HLA-A and HLA-B alleles for most subjects in the first cohort. An earlier analysis of 587 of the donors showed that most TCR beta V segments appeared in productive rearrangements either about 87% or about 30% of the time, which broadly matched IMGT annotations.

Preparation of the library involved the immunoSEQ multiplex PCR assay. For the multiplex PCR, a mixture combining 60 forward primers for TCR Vbeta segments and 13 reverse primers for TCR Jbeta segments was used. Amplification of the CDR3 region of rearranged TCR beta genes was performed with a multiplex PCR assay on genomic DNA. The Illumina HiSeq System was used to sequence the amplified TCR beta libraries as 87-base-pair reads. Turning to the authors' computational methods: In a later analysis, some 80 million unique TCR beta chains were counted across the 650 to 750 repertoires, and roughly 9.9 million of these chains were shared by at least two donors. A nearest-neighbor algorithm error-corrected the raw reads and collapsed the reads into unique sequences, merging closely related sequences to remove PCR and sequencing errors. V, D and J gene segments were assigned by aligning CDR3 sequences to IMGT reference sequences. For a sequence to be retained, at least a six-nucleotide match to both a V gene segment and a J gene segment was required. Rearrangements were classified as productive when the CDR3 lacked stop codons and remained in frame with V and J, and all other rearrangements were classified as non-productive. Following IMGT convention, CDR3 was defined as the stretch from the second conserved V-encoded cysteine to the conserved J-encoded phenylalanine. Sequences without an unambiguous match to a single V gene segment were excluded from the earlier analysis of 450 to 650 of the donors. An earlier analysis of fewer than 750 of the donors called V segments functional above 56.7% productive rearrangements and segregating when the between-donor standard deviation exceeded 5%. A statistical classification framework was built to diagnose cytomegalovirus status from the catalog of TCR beta chain sequences. V and J gene assignment, in a later analysis, came from comparing TCR nucleotide sequences with IMGT/GENE-DB human TR gene sequences. A later analysis assigned CDR3 sequences and most-parsimonious VDJ recombination scenarios with the TCRdist pipeline. In a later analysis, each TCR beta chain was defined by its CDR3 amino acid sequence together with its V-gene family, and reads without a unique V-gene family were excluded. In a later analysis, 450 to 600 highly shared, low-generation-probability nucleotide sequences were removed to address suspected cross-contamination and a sequencing artifact. A later analysis calculated a clonal expansion index for each public chain from normalized within-repertoire ranks of inferred template counts. In a later analysis, generation probabilities were computed using a VDJ recombination model fitted to out-of-frame rearrangements, and the results were checked against IGoR. A later analysis scored TCR-TCR, TCR-HLA and TCR-CMV co-occurrence with hypergeometric tests, applying a repertoire-size bias correction to TCR pairs. To estimate false discovery rates, a later analysis permuted the HLA or CMV assignments 20 times. In a later analysis, co-occurring TCRs were grouped with DBSCAN, and TCRdist sequence similarity was added when clustering was performed within HLA-allele-positive subsets. Co-occurrence clustering excluded repertoires with fewer than 30,000 or more than 120,000 public chains, plus five with anomalous nucleotide sharing. TCRdb mirrors the immuneACCESS table, restricted to in-frame sequences. Some clones are absent from its copies; in checked studies, under half trace to an unresolved V gene, and the reason for the others is unknown. V, J and clone size are taken as reported in that table, and D and trimming were inferred from the DNA itself. The sample table shows more than 95,000 clones, and 75% to 80% are seen once. Of the sample, 5.8% falls within the top ten clones.

The source is a man in his fifties or sixties in good health and CMV-seropositive. In this chain, TRBV7-2 is recombined with TRBJ1-4, and perhaps TRBD1 as D gene, on 5 matching bases. Sequencing input: PBMCs. CDR3 protein: CASSLDSSNEKLFF. The nucleotide sequence is TGTGCCAGCAGCCTAGACAGTTCGAATGAAAAACTGTTTTTT.